These 26 T cell receptor beta chains were sequenced from one sample in a study of blood T cell repertoires in COVID-19. Clones were sequenced by immunoSEQ multiplex PCR, and TCRdb holds only the in-frame ones, with some missing. Among 300,000 to 400,000 clones listed, 70% to 90% were seen once. The sample comprised peripheral blood. These receptors originate from a woman aged 45-60 years with active or convalescent COVID-19.

The gene calls are TRBV28 and TRBJ2-1, with 11 bases aligning to TRBD2. The CDR3 spans 15 residues. Germline lookup yields CDR1 MDHEN and CDR2 SYDVKM. Germline trimming cut 4 bases from V and 7 bases from J; bases unmatched to any gene: 6. CDR3 residues: CASSSLAGGMNEQFF. DNA for the CDR3: TGTGCCAGCAGTTCCCTAGCGGGAGGTATGAATGAGCAGTTCTTC.

CDR3: CASSLSRGRANTEAFF. The CDR3 DNA is TGTGCCAGCAGCTTAAGCCGTGGCAGGGCGAACACTGAAGCTTTCTTT. The rearrangement uses TRBV7-3 and TRBJ1-1, with a weak D call TRBD1 (5 bases). This CDR3 has 16 amino acids. Germline values: CDR1 SGHTA, CDR2 FQGTGA. V was shortened by 1 base and J by 1 base, with 13 bases between the two germline ends.

The chain has TRBV28 and TRBJ1-5; possible D gene TRBD1, 5 bases. This CDR3 contains 16 residues. V lost 5 bases and J 7 bases, leaving 21 bases between the germline ends. Germline lookup yields CDR1 MDHEN and CDR2 SYDVKM. The CDR3 is CASSPGGAGLRQPQHF. The CDR3 DNA follows: TGTGCCAGCAGTCCGGGAGGGGCAGGGTTACGGCAGCCCCAGCATTTT. Combining the CDR3 with reference TRBV28 and TRBJ1-5 gives the whole variable domain DVKVTQSSRYLVKRTGEKVFLECVQDMDHENMFWYRQDPGLGLRLIYFSYDVKMKEKGDIPEGYSVSREKKERFSLILESASTNQTSMYLCASSPGGAGLRQPQHFGDGTRLSIL.

This rearrangement joins TRBV29-1 to TRBJ2-7; 11 bases align to TRBD2. The germline V gene has CDR1 SQVTM and CDR2 ANQGSEA. J lost 2 bases, V lost 6 bases, and 9 bases had no gene match. The CDR3 has 15 residues. CDR3 protein: CSVRPLAGVPYEQYF. The CDR3 DNA reads as TGCAGCGTCCGTCCACTAGCGGGAGTACCCTACGAGCAGTACTTC.

There are a few counts of this clone. This CDR3 is CASSVQGTYSLNTEAFF. CDR3 nucleotides: TGTGCCAGCAGCGTACAGGGGACTTATTCGCTGAACACTGAAGCTTTCTTT. The chain is built from TRBV5-5 and TRBJ1-1; 7 bases are shared with TRBD1. The CDR3 runs to 17 residues. The V segment lost 4 bases and the J segment 0 bases; nucleotides outside the gene matches: 12. Per the germline V gene, CDR1 is SGHKS and CDR2 is YYEKEE (reference sequence).

The chain has TRBV7-2 and TRBJ2-7; D may be TRBD2 (6 bases). The CDR3 runs 15 residues. Trimming cost V 4 bases and J 2 bases, with 15 bases left between them. Germline V gene data show CDR1 as SGHTA and CDR2 as FQGNSA. The CDR3 region is CASSSDRVAAYEQYF. The CDR3 nucleotides are TGTGCCAGCAGCTCGGACCGGGTAGCGGCCTACGAGCAGTACTTC.

V gene TRBV4-3 combines with J gene TRBJ1-1, with 10 positions matching TRBD1. CDR1 LGHNA and CDR2 YSLEER come from the germline V gene. The CDR3 loop spans 15 amino acids. Trimming cost V 4 bases and J 3 bases; bases outside gene matches: 5. The CDR3 reads CASSPGTGVDTEAFF. The DNA for the CDR3 is TGCGCCAGCAGCCCAGGGACAGGGGTTGACACTGAAGCTTTCTTT.

This clone was observed a handful of times. The rearrangement links TRBV20-1 to TRBJ2-5; D unresolved. The CDR3 runs 11 residues. Trimming cost V 3 bases and J 8 bases, with 10 bases left between them. CDR1 DFQATT and CDR2 SNEGSKA come from the germline V gene (reference sequence). The CDR3 here is CSASDGETQYF. CDR3 coding DNA: TGCAGTGCTAGTGACGGAGAAACCCAGTACTTC.

The rearrangement uses TRBV6-4 and TRBJ2-1; 7 positions match TRBD2. The CDR3 sequence is 15 residues long. Per the germline V gene, CDR1 is MRHNA and CDR2 is SNTAGT. With 6 bases clipped from V and 5 bases from J, the junction kept 10 bases outside the gene matches. The CDR3 region has the DNA TGTGCCAGCAGCCAGGCGGGACTACCGAACAATGAGCAGTTCTTC. Translation: CASSQAGLPNNEQFF.

V usage is TRBV4-1 and J usage is TRBJ1-2, with 9 bases matching TRBD1. The CDR3 has 15 amino acids. V dropped 0 bases and J dropped 5; count of bases not matched to a gene: 4. Looked up from germline, CDR1 is MGHRA and CDR2 is YSYEKL. CDR3 sequence: CASSQEIQGAYGYTF. The CDR3 nucleotides are TGCGCCAGCAGCCAAGAAATACAGGGGGCTTATGGCTACACCTTC.

The rearrangement uses TRBV5-1 and TRBJ2-3, with 7 bases identical to TRBD1. The length of the CDR3 is 14 residues. Germline CDR1 and CDR2: SGHRS and YFSETQ. Trimming cost V 2 bases and J 1 base; bases outside gene matches: 1. The CDR3 DNA sequence: TGCGCCAGCAGCTTCGGACAGGGCACAGATACGCAGTATTTT. Its protein is CASSFGQGTDTQYF. The full variable domain, completed using reference TRBV5-1 and TRBJ2-3, is KAGVTQTPRYLIKTRGQQVTLSCSPISGHRSVSWYQQTPGQGLQFLFEYFSETQRNKGNFPGRFSGRQFSNSRSEMNVSTLELGDSALYLCASSFGQGTDTQYFGPGTRLTVL.

This clone was seen a single time. For the CDR3, the DNA is TGTGCCAGCAGTGCCGCGATTGGAAACACCATATATTTT. It codes for CASSAAIGNTIYF. The chain employs TRBV28 and TRBJ1-3; D is undetermined. Trimming took off 5 bases at V and 3 bases at J, with 8 bases between the two ends. Per the germline V gene, CDR1 is MDHEN and CDR2 is SYDVKM. This CDR3 is 13 amino acids long.

This clone was observed a single time. The chain employs TRBV6-5 and TRBJ2-5, with 9 nucleotides matching TRBD1. Germline V gene lookup returns CDR1 MNHEY and CDR2 SVGAGI. Trimming cost V 6 bases and J 4 bases; bases outside gene matches: 9. This CDR3 is built from 15 residues. CDR3 nucleotide sequence: TGTGCCAGCAGCCAAGGGACAGGGTTGCGAGAGACCCAGTACTTC. Amino acids: CASSQGTGLRETQYF.

This clone was observed a single time. J is TRBJ2-3 and V is TRBV7-9, with TRBD1 matching over 8 bases. This CDR3 contains 15 residues. V trimming: 5 bases; J trimming: 1 base; junction bases outside the gene matches: 5. The germline gives CDR1 SEHNR, CDR2 FQNEAQ (reference sequence). This CDR3 reads CASSLQGAGTDTQYF. The CDR3 nucleotides read TGTGCCAGCAGCCTTCAGGGGGCTGGCACAGATACGCAGTATTTT.

The rearrangement uses TRBV4-3 and TRBJ1-1; maybe TRBD1 (6 bases). The germline V and J ends were trimmed by 2 bases and 7 bases, with 14 bases remaining between them. Germline assignment: CDR1 LGHNA and CDR2 YSLEER. This CDR3 has 14 amino acids. The CDR3 reads CASSQLQGSIEAFF. As DNA, the CDR3 is TGCGCCAGCAGCCAACTACAGGGTAGCATTGAAGCTTTCTTT.

The J gene is TRBJ2-1, the V gene TRBV24-1; 7 positions agree with TRBD1. This CDR3 has 13 residues. Per the germline V gene, CDR1 is KGHDR and CDR2 is SFDVKD. J was trimmed by 12 bases and V by 0 bases; bases with no gene match: 4. The CDR3 nucleotides read TGTGCCACCAGTGATTTGTCCGACAGGGTGCAGTTCTTC. Encoded protein: CATSDLSDRVQFF.

The chain is built from TRBV25-1 and TRBJ1-2; no clear D. This CDR3 spans 14 amino acids. Between the trimmed V and J ends, which lost 1 base and 2 bases, there was a span of 8 bases. Per germline, CDR1 MGHDK and CDR2 SYGVNS. CDR3 loop: CASSESPLNYGYTF. The CDR3 DNA reads as TGTGCCAGCAGTGAATCCCCGTTAAACTATGGCTACACCTTC.

The chain combines TRBV19 with TRBJ1-1, with D possibly TRBD1 on 6 matching bases. Germline assignment: CDR1 LNHDA and CDR2 SQIVND (reference sequence). This CDR3 spans 14 amino acids. V lost 4 bases to trimming and J lost 6 bases, with 15 bases between them. The CDR3 protein is CASSTTGSRAEAFF. CDR3 bases: TGTGCCAGTAGTACGACAGGATCGAGGGCTGAAGCTTTCTTT.

The CDR3 region is CASSPQGPMETQYF. The CDR3 DNA reads as TGTGCCAGCAGCCCACAGGGCCCCATGGAGACCCAGTACTTC. The rearrangement uses TRBV3-1 (or the pseudogene TRBV3-2) and TRBJ2-5, with D perhaps TRBD1 (6 bases). Trimming took 4 bases from V and 5 from J, leaving 14 bases between them. The CDR3 totals 14 residues. CDR1 LGHDT and CDR2 YNNKEL come from the germline V gene (reference sequence).

This chain links TRBV12-3 or TRBV12-4 with TRBJ1-2; TRBD1 aligns across 8 bases. Trimming took 6 bases from V and 4 from J; bases not matched to a gene: 4. There are 13 residues in the CDR3. DNA for the CDR3: TGTGCCAGCAGCCCGGACAGGGTCTATGGCTACACCTTC. Translation gives CASSPDRVYGYTF.

This chain connects TRBV28 to TRBJ2-5, with 7 bases aligning to TRBD1. Germline loops: CDR1 MDHEN, CDR2 SYDVKM. J was trimmed by 5 bases and V by 6 bases; bases with no gene match: 15. The CDR3 is made up of 16 amino acids. The CDR3: CASSLPGTVKSETQYF. CDR3 bases: TGTGCCAGCAGCTTACCCGGGACAGTGAAATCGGAGACCCAGTACTTC.

The rearrangement links TRBV3-1 (or the pseudogene TRBV3-2) to TRBJ1-1, with D uncertain. The V gene's germline CDR1 is LGHDT and CDR2 YNNKEL (reference sequence). Trimming removed 1 base at V and 3 bases at J, with 9 bases between. The CDR3 consists of 14 residues. CDR3 in DNA: TGTGCCAGCAGCCAAGGGACGAGGGACACTGAAGCTTTCTTT. Encoded protein: CASSQGTRDTEAFF.

V usage is TRBV19 and J usage is TRBJ2-2, with 10 positions matching TRBD1. V was clipped by 7 bases and J by 4 bases; unmatched bases: 6. The germline V gene has CDR1 LNHDA and CDR2 SQIVND (reference sequence). CDR3 length: 15 amino acids. The CDR3 reads CASIQGDRGTGELFF. CDR3 bases: TGTGCCAGTATACAGGGGGACAGGGGCACCGGGGAGCTGTTTTTT.

The chain combines TRBV5-1 with TRBJ1-1; D unresolved. CDR3 size: 13 residues. Germline values: CDR1 SGHRS, CDR2 YFSETQ. Trimming took 2 bases from V and 3 from J, leaving 8 bases between them. The CDR3 sequence: CASSFYGDTEAFF. Written as DNA, the CDR3 is TGCGCCAGCAGCTTCTATGGAGACACTGAAGCTTTCTTT.

The J gene is TRBJ2-1, the V gene TRBV2; 14 positions agree with TRBD2. Germline V gene lookup returns CDR1 SNHLY and CDR2 FYNNEI. V shed 8 bases, J shed 8 bases, and the junction held 17 bases outside the gene matches. The CDR3 contains 18 residues. CDR3 in DNA: TGTGCCAGCGAGGCGGGACTAGCGGGAGTGTTTGGCGGGTATGAGCAGTTCTTC. This sequence encodes CASEAGLAGVFGGYEQFF.

This chain uses TRBV2 with TRBJ2-5, with a possible D match to TRBD2 (7 bases). CDR1 SNHLY and CDR2 FYNNEI come from the germline V gene. The CDR3 covers 14 residues. Between the trimmed V and J ends, which lost 8 bases and 5 bases, there was a span of 18 bases. The CDR3 DNA reads as TGTGCCAGCCAAAGGGAGGGGGGCGGTGAGACCCAGTACTTC. Translation: CASQREGGGETQYF.